The T cell receptor beta chain described here comes from a study of cytomegalovirus exposure and HLA in healthy donors. Notes on the study in general: The likely origin of a cluster of highly shared sequence variants was a sequencing artifact.

Looked up from germline, CDR1 is LNHDA and CDR2 is SQIVND (reference sequence). This CDR3 contains 13 residues. Germline trimming cut 6 bases from V and 6 bases from J; bases unmatched to any gene: 4. As for this clone: No antigen is known for it.

The PCR ran on 60 Vbeta and 13 Jbeta primers. Measured with immunoSEQ multiplex PCR; TCRdb has only the in-frame clones, and not every one. This table holds tens of thousands of clones, approximately 75% found once. V and J are TRBV19 and TRBJ1-4; TRBD1 agrees at 7 bases. Material: PBMCs. This TCR was sampled from a human donor in good health. The DNA of the CDR3 is TGTGCCAGTAGAAAAGACAGGGATGAAAAACTGTTTTTT. It encodes CASRKDRDEKLFF.